Shown below are 27 T cell receptor beta chains from a single sample sequenced in a study of cytomegalovirus exposure and HLA in healthy donors. The table came from immunoSEQ multiplex PCR; TCRdb's copy has only in-frame clones and leaves some out. The sample includes around 62,000 clones, approximately 90% of them seen just once. Sequenced sample: PBMCs. The receptor set was obtained from a woman aged 18-29 years in good health and CMV-seronegative.

The rearrangement joins TRBV11-2 to TRBJ1-1, with unresolved D. This CDR3 region has 13 residues. V lost 5 bases to trimming and J lost 5 bases, with 12 bases between them. CDR1 is SGHAT, CDR2 FQNNGV, per germline. The CDR3 protein is CASSRVARTEAFF. The CDR3 nucleotides read TGTGCCAGCAGCCGCGTCGCGAGGACTGAAGCTTTCTTT.

The J gene is TRBJ2-7, the V gene TRBV7-2, with TRBD2 matching over 12 bases. This CDR3 comprises 17 residues. The V gene's germline CDR1 is SGHTA and CDR2 FQGNSA. Germline trimming cut 1 base from V and 1 base from J; bases unmatched to any gene: 5. DNA of the CDR3: TGTGCCAGCAGCTTAGTTCGTCTAGCGGGAGGGTCCTACGAGCAGTACTTC. This translates into CASSLVRLAGGSYEQYF.

The chain recombines TRBV28 with TRBJ2-5; TRBD2 aligns across 9 bases. Germline values: CDR1 MDHEN, CDR2 SYDVKM. The junction had 12 bases not matched to a gene; V was cut back by 5 bases and J by 5 bases. This CDR3 has 16 residues. The CDR3 loop reads CASSPGTSPTRETQYF. CDR3 coding DNA: TGTGCCAGCAGTCCCGGGACTAGCCCAACGAGGGAGACCCAGTACTTC.

The chain joins TRBV4-1 to TRBJ1-2; 9 positions match TRBD1. The length of the CDR3 is 18 residues. V lost 1 base to trimming and J lost 0 bases; unmatched junction nucleotides: 9. Germline V CDR1 and CDR2: MGHRA, YSYEKL. DNA for the CDR3: TGCGCCAGCAGCCAAGCCTGGGACAGGGTGTCTTCTAACTATGGCTACACCTTC. Its protein is CASSQAWDRVSSNYGYTF.

This clone came up a few times. The CDR3 DNA is TGTGCCAGCAGCTTGGGAGGGGGTTTTGGAAACACCATATATTTT. Translated, it gives CASSLGGGFGNTIYF. The rearrangement uses TRBV5-6 and TRBJ1-3, with D maybe TRBD1 (6 bases). The CDR3 runs 15 residues. Germline loops: CDR1 SGHDT, CDR2 YYEEEE. V gave up 0 bases and J gave up 3 bases, with 10 bases separating them.

The V and J genes are TRBV15 and TRBJ1-2; perhaps TRBD1 as D (5 bases). This CDR3 comprises 13 residues. Germline V gene sequence: CDR1 LNHNV, CDR2 YYDKDF (reference sequence). V was trimmed by 3 bases and J by 4 bases, leaving 9 bases between them. The CDR3 loop is CATSSKQAYGYTF. The CDR3 DNA is TGTGCCACCAGCAGTAAACAGGCCTATGGCTACACCTTC.

The genes are TRBV28 and TRBJ1-3; the D is unclear. Germline CDR1 is MDHEN and CDR2 is SYDVKM. Trimming pared 2 bases from V and 0 bases from J, leaving 5 bases between. The CDR3 is 14 residues long. The CDR3 region has the DNA TGTGCCAGCAGTTTACCCTACTCTGGAAACACCATATATTTT. Encoded protein: CASSLPYSGNTIYF.

In this sample, this clone turned up a few times. The chain links TRBV4-2 to TRBJ1-6; D unclear. This CDR3 is 14 amino acids long. Between the trimmed V and J ends, which lost 1 base and 10 bases, there was a span of 11 bases. CDR1 and CDR2 from the germline V gene are LGHNA and YNFKEQ. This CDR3 reads CASSQVGERSPLHF. The CDR3 nucleotides read TGTGCCAGCAGCCAAGTTGGAGAACGATCACCCCTCCACTTT.

This chain connects TRBV2 to TRBJ1-2; TRBD1 matches 7 bases. The ends lost 5 bases at V and 7 bases at J; junction bases unmatched: 7. Looked up from germline, CDR1 is SNHLY and CDR2 is FYNNEI. The CDR3 loop spans 13 amino acids. For the CDR3, the DNA is TGTGCCAGCAGTTCGACAGGGTTGGCTGGCTACACCTTC. This codes for CASSSTGLAGYTF. The entire variable domain, with the rest obtained from reference TRBV2 and TRBJ1-2, is as follows: EPEVTQTPSHQVTQMGQEVILRCVPISNHLYFYWYRQILGQKVEFLVSFYNNEISEKSEIFDDQFSVERPDGSNFTLKIRSTKLEDSAMYFCASSSTGLAGYTFGSGTRLTVV.

The chain recombines TRBV5-5 with TRBJ1-6; 7 bases align to TRBD1. Losses at the gene ends were 0 bases for V and 10 bases for J; bases not matched to a gene: 13. The germline V gene has CDR1 SGHKS and CDR2 YYEKEE (reference sequence). The CDR3 has 17 amino acids. This chain's CDR3 is CASSLEMLVQGFSPLHF. Written as DNA, the CDR3 is TGTGCCAGCAGCTTGGAGATGTTGGTACAGGGGTTCTCACCCCTCCACTTT.

This chain joins TRBV30 and TRBJ2-1; 14 nucleotides match TRBD2. The junction had 6 bases not matched to a gene; V was cut back by 4 bases and J by 7 bases. This CDR3 is built from 15 residues. Germline V gives CDR1 GTSNPN, CDR2 SVGIG (reference sequence). CDR3 residues: CAWNPGTSGSNEQFF. The CDR3 region has the DNA TGTGCCTGGAACCCCGGGACTAGCGGGAGTAATGAGCAGTTCTTC.

The V gene is TRBV30, the J gene TRBJ2-5; 10 bases fit TRBD2. After removal of 6 bases from V and 0 bases from J, the junction contained 16 bases not matched to a gene. There are 18 residues in the CDR3. Looked up from germline, CDR1 is GTSNPN and CDR2 is SVGIG (reference sequence). The CDR3 loop reads CACPYVSSGTSDQETQYF. The CDR3 nucleotides read TGTGCCTGCCCTTATGTATCCTCCGGGACTAGCGACCAAGAGACCCAGTACTTC.

The V gene is TRBV2, the J gene TRBJ1-5; TRBD1 matches at 9 bases. CDR3 length: 19 amino acids. The germline CDR1 and CDR2 sequences are SNHLY and FYNNEI. V shed 5 bases, J shed 0 bases, and the junction held 14 bases outside the gene matches. The CDR3 coding sequence is TGTGCCAGCAGTTCGCTGCGGACAGGGGCGGCGGTTAGCAATCAGCCCCAGCATTTT. Its translation: CASSSLRTGAAVSNQPQHF.

The CDR3 region has the DNA TGTGCCAGTAGTATTTTGGGTGACGGGAGTTATGGCTACACCTTC. Translated, it gives CASSILGDGSYGYTF. V and J are TRBV19 and TRBJ1-2; D remains ambiguous. The V end was cut by 3 bases, the J end by 5 bases, with 16 bases between. Germline V gives CDR1 LNHDA, CDR2 SQIVND (reference sequence). The CDR3 runs to 15 residues. The full variable domain, rest sourced from reference TRBV19 and TRBJ1-2, is DGGITQSPKYLFRKEGQNVTLSCEQNLNHDAMYWYRQDPGQGLRLIYYSQIVNDFQKGDIAEGYSVSREKKESFPLTVTSAQKNPTAFYLCASSILGDGSYGYTFGSGTRLTVV.

The chain joins TRBV14 to TRBJ1-2; no definite D call. The V and J ends lost 3 bases and 0 bases respectively, with 5 bases between them. CDR3 size: 13 residues. The germline CDR1 and CDR2 sequences are SGHDN and FVKESK. The CDR3 nucleotides read TGTGCCAGCAGCCAGGGAGCTAACTATGGCTACACCTTC. Translated: CASSQGANYGYTF.

The chain uses TRBV12-5 and TRBJ2-3; a possible D gene is TRBD2 (6 bases). The CDR3 length is 16 residues. The V end lost 0 bases, the J end lost 2 bases, and 12 bases lay between the germline ends. The germline gives CDR1 LGHNT, CDR2 FRNRAP. CDR3 residues: CASGLVLAAITDTQYF. CDR3 coding DNA: TGTGCTAGTGGTTTGGTACTAGCTGCTATCACAGATACGCAGTATTTT.

The chain joins TRBV5-4 to TRBJ2-6; D is perhaps TRBD1 (6 bases). This CDR3 comprises 16 residues. V gave up 4 bases and J gave up 2 bases, with 13 bases separating them. Germline CDR1 SGHNT, CDR2 YYREEE (reference sequence). CDR3 sequence: CASSRGTPTGANVLTF. The DNA of the CDR3 is TGTGCCAGCAGCAGAGGGACACCCACTGGGGCCAACGTCCTGACTTTC.

The genes are TRBV5-1 and TRBJ2-7; D uncertain. There are 15 residues in the CDR3. Germline V gene lookup returns CDR1 SGHRS and CDR2 YFSETQ. V lost 0 bases and J lost 2, with 12 bases in between. The CDR3 here is CASSLDPSNPYEQYF. The CDR3 nucleotides are TGCGCCAGCAGCTTGGATCCTAGTAACCCCTACGAGCAGTACTTC. Combining the CDR3 with reference TRBV5-1 and TRBJ2-7 gives the whole variable domain KAGVTQTPRYLIKTRGQQVTLSCSPISGHRSVSWYQQTPGQGLQFLFEYFSETQRNKGNFPGRFSGRQFSNSRSEMNVSTLELGDSALYLCASSLDPSNPYEQYFGPGTRLTVT.

This chain joins TRBV6-4 and TRBJ1-5; perhaps TRBD1 as D (5 bases). Germline-derived CDR1 and CDR2 are MRHNA and SNTAGT. This CDR3 is built from 18 residues. V lost 1 base and J 3 bases, leaving 19 bases between the germline ends. Here the CDR3 reads CASSDCGRGEVVNQPQHF. CDR3 DNA sequence: TGTGCCAGCAGTGACTGCGGGAGGGGAGAAGTGGTCAATCAGCCCCAGCATTTT.

The chain uses TRBV14 and TRBJ2-1; 15 bases agree with TRBD2. The V gene's germline CDR1 is SGHDN and CDR2 FVKESK. The CDR3 consists of 19 residues. V shed 4 bases, J shed 4 bases, and the junction held 11 bases outside the gene matches. The CDR3 sequence: CASSPGLAGGTILYNEQFF. The CDR3 DNA is TGTGCCAGCAGCCCGGGACTAGCGGGGGGCACAATACTTTACAATGAGCAGTTCTTC.

This clone was seen a single time. This chain connects TRBV28 to TRBJ1-5; D is possibly TRBD1 (5 bases). V was pared by 7 bases and J by 6 bases, with 16 bases between. The CDR3 spans 14 residues. The germline CDR1 and CDR2 sequences are MDHEN and SYDVKM. The CDR3 region is CASIASGFTQPQHF. CDR3 in DNA: TGTGCCAGCATCGCATCAGGGTTCACTCAGCCCCAGCATTTT.

This clone came up a few times. The rearrangement uses TRBV4-2 and TRBJ2-7; TRBD2 matches 8 bases. The CDR3 spans 17 residues. Germline CDR1 reads LGHNA; CDR2 reads YNFKEQ. V shed 0 bases and J 0 bases; nucleotides not matched to a gene: 7. CDR3 sequence reads: CASSQDEASGPSYEQYF. DNA of the CDR3: TGTGCCAGCAGCCAAGACGAGGCTAGCGGGCCCTCCTACGAGCAGTACTTC.

J is TRBJ1-2 and V is TRBV7-9; no clear D gene. Germline CDR1 reads SEHNR; CDR2 reads FQNEAQ (reference sequence). V lost 6 bases, J lost 0 bases, and 11 bases lay in between. The CDR3 totals 14 residues. Here the CDR3 DNA reads TGTGCCAGCAGGAACTCCGGAGCTAACTATGGCTACACCTTC. It specifies CASRNSGANYGYTF.

J is TRBJ2-7 and V is TRBV28; D possibly corresponds to TRBD1 (5 bases). This CDR3 has 13 residues. CDR1 and CDR2 from the germline V gene are MDHEN and SYDVKM. Trimming removed 9 bases at V and 0 bases at J, with 12 bases between. CDR3: CASRQKSSYEQYF. The CDR3 nucleotides read TGTGCCAGTCGACAGAAGAGCTCCTACGAGCAGTACTTC. The full variable domain, rest sourced from reference TRBV28 and TRBJ2-7, is DVKVTQSSRYLVKRTGEKVFLECVQDMDHENMFWYRQDPGLGLRLIYFSYDVKMKEKGDIPEGYSVSREKKERFSLILESASTNQTSMYLCASRQKSSYEQYFGPGTRLTVT.

The chain is built from TRBV4-2 and TRBJ2-1, with D maybe TRBD2 (7 bases). CDR3 size: 15 residues. The ends were cut back, 4 bases at V and 6 bases at J, with 16 bases in the middle. Per germline, CDR1 LGHNA and CDR2 YNFKEQ. CDR3 region: CASSPNGGAGNEQFF. In nucleotides, the CDR3 is TGTGCCAGCAGCCCGAATGGGGGGGCCGGCAATGAGCAGTTCTTC.

The genes are TRBV28 and TRBJ2-7; D is possibly TRBD2 (5 bases). Germline values: CDR1 MDHEN, CDR2 SYDVKM. The CDR3 length is 11 residues. The V end lost 7 bases, the J end lost 7 bases, and 11 bases lay between the germline ends. The CDR3 region has the DNA TGTGCCAGCAAAACTCGGGGAGAGCAGTACTTC. Amino acids: CASKTRGEQYF. Using reference TRBV28 and TRBJ2-7 for the parts outside the CDR3, the full variable domain is DVKVTQSSRYLVKRTGEKVFLECVQDMDHENMFWYRQDPGLGLRLIYFSYDVKMKEKGDIPEGYSVSREKKERFSLILESASTNQTSMYLCASKTRGEQYFGPGTRLTVT.

This rearrangement joins TRBV4-2 to TRBJ2-3; 8 bases match TRBD2. V lost 8 bases, J lost 4 bases, and 8 bases stayed unmatched. Germline V lookup: CDR1 LGHNA, CDR2 YNFKEQ. This CDR3 spans 14 amino acids. The CDR3 region is CASGRAGEADTQYF. The DNA of the CDR3 is TGTGCCAGCGGCCGAGCGGGGGAGGCAGATACGCAGTATTTT.